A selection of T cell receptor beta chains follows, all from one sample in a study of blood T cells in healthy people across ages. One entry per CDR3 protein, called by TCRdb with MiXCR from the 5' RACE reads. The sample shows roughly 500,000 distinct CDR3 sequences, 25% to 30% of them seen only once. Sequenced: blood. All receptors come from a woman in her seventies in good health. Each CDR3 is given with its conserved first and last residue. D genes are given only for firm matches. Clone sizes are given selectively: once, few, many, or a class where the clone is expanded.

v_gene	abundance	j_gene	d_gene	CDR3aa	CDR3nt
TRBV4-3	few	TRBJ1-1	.	CASSQGWYGVTEAFF	TGCGCCAGCAGCCAAGGTTGGTACGGAGTCACTGAAGCTTTCTTT
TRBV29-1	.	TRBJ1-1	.	CSVDRRSEAFF	TGCAGCGTTGATCGGCGGAGTGAAGCTTTCTTT
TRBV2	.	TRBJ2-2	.	CAGRADSITGELFF	TGTGCCGGCAGAGCGGACAGTATCACCGGGGAGCTGTTTTTT
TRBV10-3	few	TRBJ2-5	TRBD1	CAIKGTGNTQETQYF	TGTGCCATCAAGGGGACAGGAAATACTCAAGAGACCCAGTACTTC
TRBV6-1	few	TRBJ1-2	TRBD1	CASSMLPVRGLGGYTF	TGTGCCAGCAGTATGTTACCAGTCAGGGGGCTAGGGGGCTACACCTTC
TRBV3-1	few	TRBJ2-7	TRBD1	CASSQGVGQVAYEQYF	TGTGCCAGCAGCCAAGGGGTCGGACAGGTCGCCTACGAGCAGTACTTC
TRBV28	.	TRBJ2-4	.	CASQPPSTGKNIQYF	TGTGCCAGCCAACCTCCCTCGACTGGGAAAAACATTCAGTACTTC
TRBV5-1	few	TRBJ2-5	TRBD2	CASAAGDQETQYF	TGCGCCAGCGCAGCGGGGGATCAAGAGACCCAGTACTTC
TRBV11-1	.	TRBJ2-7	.	CASSLGLTRARYEQYF	TGTGCCAGCAGCCTGGGACTTACACGGGCCCGCTACGAGCAGTACTTC
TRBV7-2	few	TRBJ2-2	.	CASSPGTKAGELFF	TGTGCCAGCAGCCCCGGGACAAAGGCCGGGGAGCTGTTTTTT
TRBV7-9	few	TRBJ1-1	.	CASSLAAGINTEAFF	TGTGCCAGCAGCTTAGCGGCAGGGATAAACACTGAAGCTTTCTTT
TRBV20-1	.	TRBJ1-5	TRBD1	CSASGQGVQPQHF	TGCAGTGCTTCGGGACAGGGTGTACAGCCCCAGCATTTT
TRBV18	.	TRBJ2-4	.	CASSPQNRERNIQYF	TGTGCCAGCTCACCGCAAAACAGGGAGCGGAACATTCAGTACTTC
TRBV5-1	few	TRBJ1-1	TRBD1	CASSSSTGAEAFF	TGCGCCAGCAGCTCCTCCACAGGGGCTGAAGCTTTCTTT
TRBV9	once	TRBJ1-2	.	CASSVGGREGYGYTF	TGTGCCAGCAGCGTAGGGGGCCGAGAAGGCTATGGCTACACCTTC
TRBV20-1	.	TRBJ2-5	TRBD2	CSARDREAGKETQYF	TGCAGTGCTAGAGATCGCGAAGCGGGGAAAGAGACCCAGTACTTC
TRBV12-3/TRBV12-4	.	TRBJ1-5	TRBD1	CASSSVLHRPGQGSRSNQPQHF	TGTGCCAGCAGTTCCGTCCTACATCGCCCGGGACAGGGGAGTAGGAGCAATCAGCCCCAGCATTTT
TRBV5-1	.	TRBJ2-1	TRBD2	CASRVVAGSNEQFF	TGCGCCAGCAGAGTAGTAGCGGGAAGCAATGAGCAGTTCTTC
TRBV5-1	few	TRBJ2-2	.	CASSLVRTANTGELFF	TGCGCCAGCAGCTTGGTTCGGACAGCGAACACCGGGGAGCTGTTTTTT
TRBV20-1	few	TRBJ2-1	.	CSARVPGIHNEQFF	TGCAGTGCTAGAGTTCCAGGTATCCACAATGAGCAGTTCTTC
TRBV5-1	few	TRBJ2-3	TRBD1	CASTGQGSTDTQYF	TGCGCCAGCACCGGACAGGGGAGCACAGATACGCAGTATTTT
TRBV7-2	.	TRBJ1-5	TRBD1	CASSSQGVLGNQPQHF	TGTGCCAGCAGCTCTCAGGGGGTTCTGGGTAATCAGCCCCAGCATTTT
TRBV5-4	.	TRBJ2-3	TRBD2	CASSFRLAGGTDTQYF	TGTGCCAGCAGCTTCCGCCTAGCGGGGGGCACAGATACGCAGTATTTT
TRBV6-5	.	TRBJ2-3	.	CASSRPPGASTDTQYF	TGTGCCAGCAGTCGGCCACCAGGGGCGTCCACAGATACGCAGTATTTT
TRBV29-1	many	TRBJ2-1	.	CSLAEGLDEQFF	TGCAGTCTGGCGGAAGGACTGGATGAGCAGTTCTTC
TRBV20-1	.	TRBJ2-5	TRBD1	CSASRTGAKQETQYF	TGCAGTGCCAGCCGGACAGGGGCGAAACAAGAGACCCAGTACTTC
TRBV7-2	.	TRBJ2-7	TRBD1	CASSYGTGLYEQYF	TGTGCCAGCAGCTACGGGACAGGGCTCTACGAGCAGTACTTC
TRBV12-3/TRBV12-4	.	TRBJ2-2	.	CASSKTGSNTGELFF	TGTGCCAGCAGTAAGACAGGATCGAACACCGGGGAGCTGTTTTTT
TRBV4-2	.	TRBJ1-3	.	CASSQEVDRRSSGNTIYF	TGTGCCAGCAGCCAAGAGGTAGACAGACGGAGCTCTGGAAACACCATATATTTT
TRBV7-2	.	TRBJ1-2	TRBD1	CASSPSSGQGKLSSF	TGTGCCAGCAGCCCTTCCTCGGGACAGGGGAAACTATCCTCCTTC
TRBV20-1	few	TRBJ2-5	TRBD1	CSAPTGGRETQYF	TGCAGTGCTCCTACAGGGGGCCGGGAGACCCAGTACTTC
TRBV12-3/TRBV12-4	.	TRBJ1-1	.	CASSSSDRNYAEAFF	TGTGCCAGCAGTTCTTCTGACAGGAATTACGCTGAAGCCTTCTTT
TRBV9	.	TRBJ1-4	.	CASSVAGRGGANEKLFF	TGTGCCAGCAGCGTAGCGGGGCGCGGGGGCGCTAATGAAAAACTGTTTTTT
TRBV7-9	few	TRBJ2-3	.	CASSPGVTDTQYF	TGTGCCAGCAGCCCCGGTGTAACAGATACGCAGTATTTT
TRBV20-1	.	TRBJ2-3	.	CSARDTMGADTQYF	TGCAGTGCTAGAGATACAATGGGGGCAGATACGCAGTATTTT
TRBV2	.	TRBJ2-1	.	CASSGGEGEQFF	TGTGCCAGCTCAGGGGGGGAGGGGGAGCAGTTCTTC
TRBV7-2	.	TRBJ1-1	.	CASSLVAGITEAFF	TGTGCCAGCAGCTTAGTTGCAGGGATAACTGAAGCTTTCTTT
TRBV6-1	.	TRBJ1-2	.	CATDSVGYGYTF	TGTGCCACCGACAGTGTTGGGTATGGCTACACCTTC
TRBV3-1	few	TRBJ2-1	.	CASSQDLEANEQFF	TGTGCCAGCAGCCAAGACTTAGAGGCCAATGAGCAGTTCTTC
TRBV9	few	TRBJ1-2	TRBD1	CASSPQGTYTF	TGTGCCAGCAGCCCACAGGGGACCTACACCTTC
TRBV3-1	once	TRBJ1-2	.	CASSHSGRREGDNYGYTF	TGTGCCAGCAGCCACTCCGGAAGGCGGGAGGGGGACAACTATGGCTACACCTTC
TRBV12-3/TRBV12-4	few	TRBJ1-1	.	CASSLQGPSTEAFF	TGTGCCAGCAGTTTGCAGGGGCCGAGCACTGAAGCTTTCTTT
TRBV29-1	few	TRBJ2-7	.	CSVGETYSYEQYF	TGCAGCGTTGGGGAGACCTACTCCTACGAGCAGTACTTC
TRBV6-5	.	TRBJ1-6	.	CASSYRGRSPLHF	TGTGCCAGCAGTTATCGGGGGAGGTCACCCCTCCACTTT
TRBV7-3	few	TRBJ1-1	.	CASSLDWTEHTEAFF	TGTGCCAGCAGCCTGGACTGGACAGAACACACTGAAGCTTTCTTT
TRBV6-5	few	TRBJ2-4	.	CASSTRGPGRAKNIQYF	TGTGCCAGCAGCACCCGGGGGCCGGGGAGGGCCAAAAACATTCAGTACTTC
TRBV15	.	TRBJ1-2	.	CATSREMEGGYTF	TGTGCCACCAGCAGAGAGATGGAGGGTGGCTACACCTTC
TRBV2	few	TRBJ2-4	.	CASSDLSKEIQYF	TGTGCCAGCAGTGATCTGAGTAAGGAGATTCAGTACTTC
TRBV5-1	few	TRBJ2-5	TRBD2	CASSLYPAGGTETQYF	TGCGCCAGCAGCTTGTATCCAGCGGGGGGGACGGAGACCCAGTACTTC
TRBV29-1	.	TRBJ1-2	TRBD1	CSVDGQANYGYTF	TGCAGCGTGGATGGACAGGCAAACTATGGCTACACCTTC
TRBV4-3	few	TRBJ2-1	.	CASSQAFWGVSYNEQFF	TGCGCCAGCAGCCAAGCCTTTTGGGGGGTGTCCTACAATGAGCAGTTCTTC
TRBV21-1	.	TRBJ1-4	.	CASSKVNSLGGKLFF	TGTGCCAGCAGCAAAGTTAACAGCTTGGGCGGAAAACTGTTTTTT
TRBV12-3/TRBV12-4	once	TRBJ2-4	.	CASSFWTVKNIQYF	TGTGCCAGCAGTTTCTGGACGGTCAAAAACATTCAGTACTTC